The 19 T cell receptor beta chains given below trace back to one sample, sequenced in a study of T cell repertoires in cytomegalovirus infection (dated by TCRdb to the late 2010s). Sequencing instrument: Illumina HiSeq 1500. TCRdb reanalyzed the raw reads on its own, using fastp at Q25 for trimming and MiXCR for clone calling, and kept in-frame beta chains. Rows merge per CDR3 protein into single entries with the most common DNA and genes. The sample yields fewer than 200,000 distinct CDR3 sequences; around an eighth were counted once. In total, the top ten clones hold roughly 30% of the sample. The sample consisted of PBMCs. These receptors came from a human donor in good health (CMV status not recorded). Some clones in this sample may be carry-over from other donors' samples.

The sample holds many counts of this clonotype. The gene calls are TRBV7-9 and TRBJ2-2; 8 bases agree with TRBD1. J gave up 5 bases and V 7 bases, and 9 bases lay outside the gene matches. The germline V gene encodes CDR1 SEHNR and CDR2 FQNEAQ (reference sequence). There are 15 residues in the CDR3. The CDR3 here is CASTKDRERTGELFF. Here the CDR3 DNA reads TGTGCCAGCACTAAGGACAGGGAGAGGACCGGGGAGCTGTTTTTT.

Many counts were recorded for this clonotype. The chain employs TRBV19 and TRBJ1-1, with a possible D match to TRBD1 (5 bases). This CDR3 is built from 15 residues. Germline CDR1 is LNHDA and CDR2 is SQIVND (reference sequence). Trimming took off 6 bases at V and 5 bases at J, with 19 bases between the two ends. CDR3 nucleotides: TGTGCCAGTAGCCTCGTGGCAGGGCGGAAAACTGAAGCTTTCTTT. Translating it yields CASSLVAGRKTEAFF.

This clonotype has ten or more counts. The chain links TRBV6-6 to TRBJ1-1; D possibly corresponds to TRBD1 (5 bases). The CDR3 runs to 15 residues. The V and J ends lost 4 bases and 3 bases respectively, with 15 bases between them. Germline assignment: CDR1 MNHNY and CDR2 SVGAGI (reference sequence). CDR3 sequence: CASSSALGVYTEAFF. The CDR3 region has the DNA TGTGCCAGCAGTTCCGCACTGGGGGTCTACACTGAAGCTTTCTTT.

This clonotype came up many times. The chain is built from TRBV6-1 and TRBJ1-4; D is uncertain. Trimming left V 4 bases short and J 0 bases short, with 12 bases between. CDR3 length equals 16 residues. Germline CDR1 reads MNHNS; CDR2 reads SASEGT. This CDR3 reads CASSVRHVATNEKLFF. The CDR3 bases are TGTGCCAGCAGTGTGAGACACGTTGCAACTAATGAAAAACTGTTTTTT.

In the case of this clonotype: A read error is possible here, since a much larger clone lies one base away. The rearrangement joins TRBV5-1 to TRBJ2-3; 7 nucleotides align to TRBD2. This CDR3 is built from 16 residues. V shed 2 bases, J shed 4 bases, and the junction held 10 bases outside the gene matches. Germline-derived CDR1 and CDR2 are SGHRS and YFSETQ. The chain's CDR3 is CASSLSRTRFADTQYF. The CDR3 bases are TGCGCCAGCAGCTTATCCCGGACTAGGTTTGCAGATACGCAGTATTTT.

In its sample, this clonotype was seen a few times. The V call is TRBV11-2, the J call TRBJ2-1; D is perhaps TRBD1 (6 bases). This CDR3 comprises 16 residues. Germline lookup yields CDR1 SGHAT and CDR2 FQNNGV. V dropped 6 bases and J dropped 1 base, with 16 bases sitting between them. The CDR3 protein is CASREVRGSSYNEQFF. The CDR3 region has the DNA TGTGCCAGCAGGGAAGTGAGGGGGTCGTCCTACAATGAGCAGTTCTTC.

For the CDR3, the DNA is TGTGCCAGCTCAGTCACAGGGGCCACTGAAGCTTTCTTT. This codes for CASSVTGATEAFF. The chain carries TRBV18 and TRBJ1-1; 7 positions agree with TRBD1. The germline gives CDR1 KGHSH, CDR2 LQKENI. The J segment lost 4 bases and the V segment lost 5 bases, leaving 4 bases of the junction unmatched. CDR3 length equals 13 residues.

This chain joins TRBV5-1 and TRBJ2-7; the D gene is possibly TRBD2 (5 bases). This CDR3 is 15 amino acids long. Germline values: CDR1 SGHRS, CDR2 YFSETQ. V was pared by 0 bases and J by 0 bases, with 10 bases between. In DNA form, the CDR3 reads TGCGCCAGCAGCTTGGGGGCCGGGGTCTCCTACGAGCAGTACTTC. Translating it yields CASSLGAGVSYEQYF. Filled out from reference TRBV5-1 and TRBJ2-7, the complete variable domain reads KAGVTQTPRYLIKTRGQQVTLSCSPISGHRSVSWYQQTPGQGLQFLFEYFSETQRNKGNFPGRFSGRQFSNSRSEMNVSTLELGDSALYLCASSLGAGVSYEQYFGPGTRLTVT.

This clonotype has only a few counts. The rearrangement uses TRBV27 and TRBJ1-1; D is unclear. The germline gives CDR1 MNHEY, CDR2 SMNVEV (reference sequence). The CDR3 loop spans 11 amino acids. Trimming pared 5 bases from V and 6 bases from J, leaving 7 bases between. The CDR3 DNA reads TGTGCCAGCAGTAATTGGGCTGAAGCTTTCTTT. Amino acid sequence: CASSNWAEAFF.

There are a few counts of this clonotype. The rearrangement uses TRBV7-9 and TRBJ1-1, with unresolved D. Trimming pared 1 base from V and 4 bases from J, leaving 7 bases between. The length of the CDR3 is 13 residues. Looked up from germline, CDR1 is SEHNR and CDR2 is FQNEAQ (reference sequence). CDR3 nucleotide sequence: TGTGCCAGCAGCTTAGTCAGTCTCACTGAAGCTTTCTTT. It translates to CASSLVSLTEAFF.

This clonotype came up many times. The CDR3 region is CASSLAPRGGNQPQHF. The CDR3 bases are TGTGCCAGCAGCTTAGCGCCCAGGGGAGGCAATCAGCCCCAGCATTTT. The chain is built from TRBV7-2 and TRBJ1-5, with TRBD1 as a possible D gene (6 bases). CDR1 is SGHTA, CDR2 FQGNSA, per germline. Trimming pared 0 bases from V and 2 bases from J, leaving 11 bases between. The CDR3 spans 16 residues.

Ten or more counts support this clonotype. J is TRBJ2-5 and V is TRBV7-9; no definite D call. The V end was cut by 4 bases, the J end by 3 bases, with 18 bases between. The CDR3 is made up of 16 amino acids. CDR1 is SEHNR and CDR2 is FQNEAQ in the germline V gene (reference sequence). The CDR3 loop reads CASSSWVLGLEETQYF. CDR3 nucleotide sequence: TGTGCCAGCAGCTCCTGGGTGTTGGGGTTAGAAGAGACCCAGTACTTC.

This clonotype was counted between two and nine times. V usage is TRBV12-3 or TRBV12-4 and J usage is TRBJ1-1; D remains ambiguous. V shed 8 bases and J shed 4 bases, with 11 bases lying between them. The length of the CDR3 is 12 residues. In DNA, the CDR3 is TGTGCCAGCTGGGATCGGGTCACTGAAGCTTTCTTT. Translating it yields CASWDRVTEAFF.

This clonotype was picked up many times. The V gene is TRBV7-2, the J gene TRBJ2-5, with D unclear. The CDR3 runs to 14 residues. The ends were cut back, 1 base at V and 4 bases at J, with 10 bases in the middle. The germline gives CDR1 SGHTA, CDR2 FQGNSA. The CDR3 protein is CASSLGGWAETQYF. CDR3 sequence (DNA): TGTGCCAGCAGCTTAGGGGGATGGGCAGAGACCCAGTACTTC. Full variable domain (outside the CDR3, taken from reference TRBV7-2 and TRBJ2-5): GAGVSQSPSNKVTEKGKDVELRCDPISGHTALYWYRQSLGQGLEFLIYFQGNSAPDKSGLPSDRFSAERTGGSVSTLTIQRTQQEDSAVYLCASSLGGWAETQYFGPGTRLLVL.

CDR3 sequence reads: CASSQQVDPRKSYEQYF. The CDR3 DNA sequence: TGTGCCAGCAGCCAACAGGTGGACCCCAGGAAGTCCTACGAGCAGTACTTC. This rearrangement joins TRBV14 to TRBJ2-7; D unclear. This CDR3 is built from 17 residues. Trimming shortened V by 2 bases and J by 1 base, and 18 bases separated the two germline ends. CDR1 and CDR2 from the germline V gene are SGHDN and FVKESK.

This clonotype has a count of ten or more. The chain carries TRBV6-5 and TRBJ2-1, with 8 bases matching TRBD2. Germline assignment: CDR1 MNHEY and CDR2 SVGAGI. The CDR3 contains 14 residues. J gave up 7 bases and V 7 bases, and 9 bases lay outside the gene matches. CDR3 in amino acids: CASTERGRSNEQFF. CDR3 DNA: TGTGCCAGCACCGAGCGGGGGAGGAGTAATGAGCAGTTCTTC.

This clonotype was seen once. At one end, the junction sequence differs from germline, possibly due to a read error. The CDR3 nucleotides are TGTGCCAGGAGCTATTCCTACGAGCAGTACTTC. Protein product: CARSYSYEQYF. The chain carries TRBV11-2 and TRBJ2-7; D gene ambiguous. This CDR3 spans 11 amino acids. The germline V gene encodes CDR1 SGHAT and CDR2 FQNNGV. Complete variable domain (other parts from reference TRBV11-2 and TRBJ2-7): EAGVAQSPRYKIIEKRQSVAFWCNPISGHATLYWYQQILGQGPKLLIQFQNNGVVDDSQLPKDRFSAERLKGVDSTLKIQPAKLEDSAVYLCARSYSYEQYFGPGTRLTVT.

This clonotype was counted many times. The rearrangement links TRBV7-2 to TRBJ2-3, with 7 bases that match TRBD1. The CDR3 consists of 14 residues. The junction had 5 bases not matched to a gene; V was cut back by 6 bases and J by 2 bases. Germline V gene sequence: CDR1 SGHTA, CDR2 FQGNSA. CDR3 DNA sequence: TGTGCCAGCAGGGTAGACAGGGCCACAGATACGCAGTATTTT. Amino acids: CASRVDRATDTQYF.

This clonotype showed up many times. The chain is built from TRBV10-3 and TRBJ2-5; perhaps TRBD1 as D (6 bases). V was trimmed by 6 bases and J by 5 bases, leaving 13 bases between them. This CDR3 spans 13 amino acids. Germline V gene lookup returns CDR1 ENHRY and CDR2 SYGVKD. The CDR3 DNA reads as TGTGCCATCAGACTGGACAGTCTTGAGACCCAGTACTTC. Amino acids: CAIRLDSLETQYF.